A selection of T cell receptor beta chains follows, all from one sample in a study of blood T cell repertoires in COVID-19. Using immunoSEQ multiplex PCR, the repertoire was profiled, and TCRdb retains in-frame clones only, with some absent. Here the sample spans almost 200,000 clones, roughly nine tenths being singletons. The material sequenced was peripheral blood. The receptor source for this set is a woman in her 70s with acute or convalescent COVID-19. The CDR3 runs from the conserved cysteine through the conserved F or W. Fields, in order: V gene, D gene, clone size, J gene, CDR3 DNA, CDR3 protein. The D gene is left open where the match is weak. Size is stated for part of the rows, as once, few or many counts, or as a class when the clone is expanded.

V gene: TRBV18
D gene: .
clone size: .
J gene: TRBJ2-2
CDR3 DNA: TGTGCCAGCTCACCACTAGGGGCTGCGGGGACCGGGGAGCTGTTTTTT
CDR3 protein: CASSPLGAAGTGELFF

V gene: TRBV28
D gene: TRBD1
clone size: .
J gene: TRBJ2-4
CDR3 DNA: TGTGCCAGCAGTTTATCGACAGGGAGAAACATTCAGTACTTC
CDR3 protein: CASSLSTGRNIQYF

V gene: TRBV3-1/TRBV3-2
D gene: TRBD1
clone size: .
J gene: TRBJ1-1
CDR3 DNA: TGTGCCAGCAGCCTCATTCAGGGGGCTGAAGCTTTCTTT
CDR3 protein: CASSLIQGAEAFF

V gene: TRBV3-1/TRBV3-2
D gene: .
clone size: .
J gene: TRBJ1-4
CDR3 DNA: TGTGCCAGCAGCCCATCCGGCGGGTTAAATGAAAAACTGTTTTTT
CDR3 protein: CASSPSGGLNEKLFF

V gene: TRBV5-1
D gene: .
clone size: .
J gene: TRBJ1-2
CDR3 DNA: TGCGCCAGCAGCTTGGACAGTCCGAACTATGGCTACACCTTC
CDR3 protein: CASSLDSPNYGYTF

V gene: TRBV27
D gene: TRBD1
clone size: .
J gene: TRBJ1-5
CDR3 DNA: TGTGCCAGCAGTTTATCGAGACAGGGGAATCAGCCCCAGCATTTT
CDR3 protein: CASSLSRQGNQPQHF

V gene: TRBV5-1
D gene: TRBD1
clone size: few
J gene: TRBJ1-1
CDR3 DNA: TGCGCCAGCGCTGAAGGGACAGCGAACACTGAAGCTTTCTTT
CDR3 protein: CASAEGTANTEAFF

V gene: TRBV5-5
D gene: .
clone size: .
J gene: TRBJ2-7
CDR3 DNA: TGTGCCAGCAGCTTGGTCAACAGGGACCCCTACGAGCAGTACTTC
CDR3 protein: CASSLVNRDPYEQYF

V gene: TRBV5-4
D gene: .
clone size: .
J gene: TRBJ2-7
CDR3 DNA: TGTGCCAGCAGCTTACTTCCTGGGTGGAGTGAGCAGTACTTC
CDR3 protein: CASSLLPGWSEQYF

V gene: TRBV10-3
D gene: .
clone size: once
J gene: TRBJ2-2
CDR3 DNA: TGTGCCATCAGTGGGGGAGACGCCGGGGAGCTGTTTTTT
CDR3 protein: CAISGGDAGELFF

V gene: TRBV25-1
D gene: .
clone size: .
J gene: TRBJ1-2
CDR3 DNA: TGTGCCTCAACCGGGGGGAGCTTGGCCTATGGCTACACCTTC
CDR3 protein: CASTGGSLAYGYTF

V gene: TRBV19
D gene: .
clone size: .
J gene: TRBJ2-2
CDR3 DNA: TGTGCCAGTAGTCCTCAGGCCGGGGAGCTGTTTTTT
CDR3 protein: CASSPQAGELFF

V gene: TRBV19
D gene: .
clone size: few
J gene: TRBJ2-5
CDR3 DNA: TGTGCCAGCAAGCGGCCTAGCGAAGAGACCCAGTACTTC
CDR3 protein: CASKRPSEETQYF

V gene: TRBV27
D gene: .
clone size: .
J gene: TRBJ2-7
CDR3 DNA: TGTGCCAGCAGTTTACAAGGACTCCAGTGGGGTTACGAGCAGTACTTC
CDR3 protein: CASSLQGLQWGYEQYF

V gene: TRBV14
D gene: .
clone size: .
J gene: TRBJ2-4
CDR3 DNA: TGTGCCAGCAGCCCAGAGGGGGGACTAGCCAAAAACATTCAGTACTTC
CDR3 protein: CASSPEGGLAKNIQYF

V gene: TRBV6-5
D gene: .
clone size: .
J gene: TRBJ1-5
CDR3 DNA: TGTGCCAGCACCACAGGGTTGAGGCAGCCCCAGCATTTT
CDR3 protein: CASTTGLRQPQHF

V gene: TRBV7-9
D gene: .
clone size: .
J gene: TRBJ2-2
CDR3 DNA: TGTGCCAGCAGCTTAATCAGGAATTCCGGGGAGCTGTTTTTT
CDR3 protein: CASSLIRNSGELFF

V gene: TRBV7-2
D gene: .
clone size: .
J gene: TRBJ1-5
CDR3 DNA: TGTGCCAGCAGCCGCGCCGGTATAGGGGGGCCCCAGCATTTT
CDR3 protein: CASSRAGIGGPQHF

V gene: TRBV28
D gene: .
clone size: .
J gene: TRBJ1-4
CDR3 DNA: TGTGCCAGCGCGGGGAGGGGGGTCGGTAATGAAAAACTGTTTTTT
CDR3 protein: CASAGRGVGNEKLFF

V gene: TRBV5-1
D gene: TRBD1
clone size: once
J gene: TRBJ1-6
CDR3 DNA: TGCGCCAGCAGCGCAGGCCTGACAGGGGGGAATTCACCCCTCCACTTT
CDR3 protein: CASSAGLTGGNSPLHF

V gene: TRBV29-1
D gene: .
clone size: .
J gene: TRBJ2-5
CDR3 DNA: TGCAGCGTTGAAGACGGGGGAAGCCAGTACTTC
CDR3 protein: CSVEDGGSQYF

V gene: TRBV12-3/TRBV12-4
D gene: .
clone size: .
J gene: TRBJ2-4
CDR3 DNA: TGTGCCAGCAGTTTGGCGAGGGTGTCCATTCAGTACTTC
CDR3 protein: CASSLARVSIQYF

V gene: TRBV12-3/TRBV12-4
D gene: .
clone size: .
J gene: TRBJ2-4
CDR3 DNA: TGTGCCAGCAGGGTCCAGGGGGGAAACATTCAGTACTTC
CDR3 protein: CASRVQGGNIQYF

V gene: TRBV7-7
D gene: .
clone size: .
J gene: TRBJ2-3
CDR3 DNA: TGTGCTAGCAGCTTAGGTGCGACAGTGCCTTACCTGGATACGCAGTATTTT
CDR3 protein: CASSLGATVPYLDTQYF

V gene: TRBV28
D gene: .
clone size: .
J gene: TRBJ2-1
CDR3 DNA: TGTGCCAGCCGTTCGGGGAGCGGGCGGGCTGAGCAGTTCTTC
CDR3 protein: CASRSGSGRAEQFF

V gene: TRBV6-6
D gene: .
clone size: .
J gene: TRBJ2-7
CDR3 DNA: TGTGCCAGCAGTCCTGACCGAGGGGAGCAGTACTTC
CDR3 protein: CASSPDRGEQYF

V gene: TRBV11-3
D gene: .
clone size: .
J gene: TRBJ2-3
CDR3 DNA: TGTGCCAGCAGCTTAGAGTGGTCTAGCGATAATACGCAGTATTTT
CDR3 protein: CASSLEWSSDNTQYF

V gene: TRBV28
D gene: TRBD1
clone size: .
J gene: TRBJ1-4
CDR3 DNA: TGTGCCAGCAGGGCCTGGGACAGGGCGCAACTGTTTTTT
CDR3 protein: CASRAWDRAQLFF

V gene: TRBV11-3
D gene: .
clone size: .
J gene: TRBJ2-7
CDR3 DNA: TGTGCCAGCAGCTTAGAAGTAGCAGCGGACTACGAGCAGTACTTC
CDR3 protein: CASSLEVAADYEQYF

V gene: TRBV4-2
D gene: .
clone size: .
J gene: TRBJ1-4
CDR3 DNA: TGTGCCAGCAGCCCTTTGGGTGCGGGATACGAAAAACTGTTTTTT
CDR3 protein: CASSPLGAGYEKLFF

V gene: TRBV11-2
D gene: TRBD1
clone size: .
J gene: TRBJ1-1
CDR3 DNA: TGTGCCAGCAGCTTTAACAGGGGAAGGACTGAAGCTTTCTTT
CDR3 protein: CASSFNRGRTEAFF

V gene: TRBV6-2/TRBV6-3
D gene: TRBD2
clone size: once
J gene: TRBJ2-1
CDR3 DNA: TGTGCCAGCAGTTACTCAGGACTAGCGGGGATCTACAATGAGCAGTTCTTC
CDR3 protein: CASSYSGLAGIYNEQFF

V gene: TRBV11-1
D gene: .
clone size: once
J gene: TRBJ2-3
CDR3 DNA: TGTGCCAGCAGCCTCCAGGATACGCAGTATTTT
CDR3 protein: CASSLQDTQYF

V gene: TRBV7-8
D gene: TRBD2
clone size: .
J gene: TRBJ2-1
CDR3 DNA: TGTGCCAGCAGCTTAGCGCGGCTAGCGGGAAGGAATGAGCAGTTCTTC
CDR3 protein: CASSLARLAGRNEQFF

V gene: TRBV18
D gene: .
clone size: .
J gene: TRBJ1-1
CDR3 DNA: TGTGCCAGCTCCTTGGAGAAATATTCGAACACTGAAGCTTTCTTT
CDR3 protein: CASSLEKYSNTEAFF

V gene: TRBV27
D gene: TRBD2
clone size: .
J gene: TRBJ2-3
CDR3 DNA: TGTGCCAGCTACCTCTTAGCGGGGGGGACAGATACGCAGTATTTT
CDR3 protein: CASYLLAGGTDTQYF